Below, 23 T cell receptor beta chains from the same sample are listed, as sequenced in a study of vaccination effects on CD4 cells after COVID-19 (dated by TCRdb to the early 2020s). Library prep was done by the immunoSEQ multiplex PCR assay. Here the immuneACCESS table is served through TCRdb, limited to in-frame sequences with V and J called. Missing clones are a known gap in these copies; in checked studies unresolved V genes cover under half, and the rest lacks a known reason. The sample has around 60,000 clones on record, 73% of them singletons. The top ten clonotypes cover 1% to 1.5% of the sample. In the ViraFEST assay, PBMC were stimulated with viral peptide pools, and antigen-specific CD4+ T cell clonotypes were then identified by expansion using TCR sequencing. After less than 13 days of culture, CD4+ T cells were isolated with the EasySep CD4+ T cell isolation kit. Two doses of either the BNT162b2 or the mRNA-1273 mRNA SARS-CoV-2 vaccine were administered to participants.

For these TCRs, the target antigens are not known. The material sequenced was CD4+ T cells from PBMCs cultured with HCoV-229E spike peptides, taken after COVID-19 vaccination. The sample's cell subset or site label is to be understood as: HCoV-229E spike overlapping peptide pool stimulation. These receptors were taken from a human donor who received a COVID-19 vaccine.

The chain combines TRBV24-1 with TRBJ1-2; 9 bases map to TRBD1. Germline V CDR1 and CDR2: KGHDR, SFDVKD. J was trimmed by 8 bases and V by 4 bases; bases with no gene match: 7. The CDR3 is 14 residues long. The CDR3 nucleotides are TGTGCCACCAGTGAAACCGGGACAGGGACCGGCTACACCTTC. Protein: CATSETGTGTGYTF.

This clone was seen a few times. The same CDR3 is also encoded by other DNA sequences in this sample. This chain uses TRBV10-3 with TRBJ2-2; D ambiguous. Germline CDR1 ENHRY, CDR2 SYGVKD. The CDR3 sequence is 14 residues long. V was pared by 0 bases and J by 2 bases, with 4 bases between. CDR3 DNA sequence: TGTGCCATCAGTGAGTCAGGCAACACCGGGGAGCTGTTTTTT. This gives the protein CAISESGNTGELFF.

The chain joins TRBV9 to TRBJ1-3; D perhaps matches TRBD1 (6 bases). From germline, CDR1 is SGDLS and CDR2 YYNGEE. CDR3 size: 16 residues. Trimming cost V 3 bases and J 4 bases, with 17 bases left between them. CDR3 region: CASSAERGALGNTIYF. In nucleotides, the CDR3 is TGTGCCAGCAGCGCGGAACGGGGGGCTCTGGGAAACACCATATATTTT.

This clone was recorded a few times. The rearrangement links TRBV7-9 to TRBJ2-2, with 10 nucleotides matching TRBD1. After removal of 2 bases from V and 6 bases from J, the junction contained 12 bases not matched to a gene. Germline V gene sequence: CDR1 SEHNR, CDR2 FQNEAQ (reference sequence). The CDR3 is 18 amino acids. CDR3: CASSLLHVRDRGSGELFF. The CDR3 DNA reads TGTGCCAGCAGCTTACTTCATGTACGGGACAGGGGATCCGGGGAGCTGTTTTTT. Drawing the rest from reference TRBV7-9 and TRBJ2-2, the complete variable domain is DTGVSQNPRHKITKRGQNVTFRCDPISEHNRLYWYRQTLGQGPEFLTYFQNEAQLEKSRLLSDRFSAERPKGSFSTLEIQRTEQGDSAMYLCASSLLHVRDRGSGELFFGEGSRLTVL.

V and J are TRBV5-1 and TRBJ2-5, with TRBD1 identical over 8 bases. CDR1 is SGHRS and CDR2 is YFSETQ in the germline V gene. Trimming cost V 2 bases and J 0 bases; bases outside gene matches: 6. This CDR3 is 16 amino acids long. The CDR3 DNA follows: TGCGCCAGCAGCTTAGGGCAGGGGGCTGACCAAGAGACCCAGTACTTC. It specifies CASSLGQGADQETQYF. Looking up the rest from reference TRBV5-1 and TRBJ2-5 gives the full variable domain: KAGVTQTPRYLIKTRGQQVTLSCSPISGHRSVSWYQQTPGQGLQFLFEYFSETQRNKGNFPGRFSGRQFSNSRSEMNVSTLELGDSALYLCASSLGQGADQETQYFGPGTRLLVL.

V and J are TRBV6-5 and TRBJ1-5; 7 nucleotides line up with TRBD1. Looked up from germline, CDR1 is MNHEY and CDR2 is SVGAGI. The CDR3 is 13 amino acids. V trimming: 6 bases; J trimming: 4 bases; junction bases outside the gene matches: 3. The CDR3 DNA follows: TGTGCCAGCAGCGGGACAGCAAATCAGCCCCAGCATTTT. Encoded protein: CASSGTANQPQHF.

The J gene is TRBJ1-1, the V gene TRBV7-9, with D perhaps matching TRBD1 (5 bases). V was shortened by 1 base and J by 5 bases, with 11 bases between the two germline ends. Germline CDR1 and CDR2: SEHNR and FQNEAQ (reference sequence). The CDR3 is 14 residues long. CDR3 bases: TGTGCCAGCAGCTTAGGGGGCAGGGAAACTGAAGCTTTCTTT. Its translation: CASSLGGRETEAFF.

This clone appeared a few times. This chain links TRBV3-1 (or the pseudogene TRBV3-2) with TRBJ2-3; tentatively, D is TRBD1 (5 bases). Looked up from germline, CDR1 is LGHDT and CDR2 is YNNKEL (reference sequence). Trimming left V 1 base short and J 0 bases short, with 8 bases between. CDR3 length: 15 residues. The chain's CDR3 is CASSQGGRSTDTQYF. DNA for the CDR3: TGTGCCAGCAGCCAAGGGGGCCGAAGCACAGATACGCAGTATTTT.

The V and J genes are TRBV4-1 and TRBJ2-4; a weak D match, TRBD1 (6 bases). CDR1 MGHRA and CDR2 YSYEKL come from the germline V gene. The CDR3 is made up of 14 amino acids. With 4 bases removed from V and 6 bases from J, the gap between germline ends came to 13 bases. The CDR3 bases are TGCGCCAGCAGCCCCCAGGGGTCCCTAAACATTCAGTACTTC. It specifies CASSPQGSLNIQYF.

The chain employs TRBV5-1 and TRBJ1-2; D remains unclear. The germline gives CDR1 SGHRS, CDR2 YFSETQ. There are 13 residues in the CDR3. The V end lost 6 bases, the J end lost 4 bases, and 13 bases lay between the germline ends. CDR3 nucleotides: TGCGCCAGCACCGCTACAGCACCCTATGGCTACACCTTC. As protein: CASTATAPYGYTF.

CDR3 region: CAWRVGSYNEQFF. The CDR3 bases are TGTGCCTGGAGGGTCGGTTCCTACAATGAGCAGTTCTTC. The chain uses TRBV30 and TRBJ2-1, with D unclear. Germline CDR1 and CDR2: GTSNPN and SVGIG (reference sequence). V lost 3 bases to trimming and J lost 1 base, with 7 bases between them. This CDR3 region has 13 residues.

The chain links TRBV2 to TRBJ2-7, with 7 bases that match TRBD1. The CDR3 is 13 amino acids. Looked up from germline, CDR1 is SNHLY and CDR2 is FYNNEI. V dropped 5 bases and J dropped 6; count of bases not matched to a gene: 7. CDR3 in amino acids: CASSFTGVGEQYV. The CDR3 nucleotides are TGTGCCAGCAGTTTTACAGGGGTGGGCGAGCAGTACGTC.

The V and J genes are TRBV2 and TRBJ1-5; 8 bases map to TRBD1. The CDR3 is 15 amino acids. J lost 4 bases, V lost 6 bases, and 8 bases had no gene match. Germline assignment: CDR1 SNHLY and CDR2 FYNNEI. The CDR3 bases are TGTGCCAGCAGCGCGGGGACAGGCACTAATCAGCCCCAGCATTTT. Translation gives CASSAGTGTNQPQHF.

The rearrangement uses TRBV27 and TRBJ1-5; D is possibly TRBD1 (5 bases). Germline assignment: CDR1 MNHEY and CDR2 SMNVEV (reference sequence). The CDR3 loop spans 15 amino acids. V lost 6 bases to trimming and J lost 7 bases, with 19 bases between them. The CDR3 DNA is TGTGCCAGCAGACCTCTGGGGAGGGGCGAGCAGCCCCAGCATTTT. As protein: CASRPLGRGEQPQHF.

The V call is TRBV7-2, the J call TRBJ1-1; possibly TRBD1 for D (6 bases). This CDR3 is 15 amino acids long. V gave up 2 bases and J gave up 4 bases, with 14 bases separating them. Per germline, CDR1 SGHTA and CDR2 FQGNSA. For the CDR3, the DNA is TGTGCCAGCAGCTTAAGTTGGGGGGCGAGCACTGAAGCTTTCTTT. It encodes CASSLSWGASTEAFF.

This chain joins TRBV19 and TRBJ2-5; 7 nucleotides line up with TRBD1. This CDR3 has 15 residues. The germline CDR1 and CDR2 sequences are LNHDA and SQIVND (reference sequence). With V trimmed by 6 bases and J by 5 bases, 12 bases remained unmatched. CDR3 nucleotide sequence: TGTGCCAGTAGGGTCACAGGGGCCGGTTGGGAGACCCAGTACTTC. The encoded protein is CASRVTGAGWETQYF.

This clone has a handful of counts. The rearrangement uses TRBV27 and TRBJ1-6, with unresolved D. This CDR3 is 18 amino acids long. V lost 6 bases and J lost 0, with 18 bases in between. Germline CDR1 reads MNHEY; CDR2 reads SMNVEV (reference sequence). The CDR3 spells CASSPPPSHSSYNSPLHF. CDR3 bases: TGTGCCAGCAGCCCCCCTCCGTCGCATAGCTCCTATAATTCACCCCTCCACTTT.

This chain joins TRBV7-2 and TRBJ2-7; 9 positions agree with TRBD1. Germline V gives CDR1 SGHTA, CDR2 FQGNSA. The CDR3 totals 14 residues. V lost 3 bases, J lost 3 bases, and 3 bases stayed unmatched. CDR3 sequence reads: CASSFGDRDYEQYV. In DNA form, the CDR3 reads TGTGCCAGCAGCTTTGGGGACAGGGACTACGAGCAGTACGTC.

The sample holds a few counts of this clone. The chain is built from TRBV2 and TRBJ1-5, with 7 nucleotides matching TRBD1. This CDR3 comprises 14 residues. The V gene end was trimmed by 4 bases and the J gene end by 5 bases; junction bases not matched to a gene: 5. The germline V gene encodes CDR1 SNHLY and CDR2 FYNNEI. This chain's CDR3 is CASSGQGGYQPQHF. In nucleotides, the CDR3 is TGTGCCAGCAGTGGGCAGGGGGGGTATCAGCCCCAGCATTTT.

The CDR3 DNA reads TGTGCCAGCAGCTTAGCGCGCCTAGCGGGGGATTCCTACCCATCGAATACGCAGTATTTT. Translating gives CASSLARLAGDSYPSNTQYF. The J gene is TRBJ2-3, the V gene TRBV7-2; 10 bases are shared with TRBD2. Unmatched junction bases numbered 19, after V lost 0 bases and J lost 7 bases. Germline V gives CDR1 SGHTA, CDR2 FQGNSA. The CDR3 totals 20 residues.

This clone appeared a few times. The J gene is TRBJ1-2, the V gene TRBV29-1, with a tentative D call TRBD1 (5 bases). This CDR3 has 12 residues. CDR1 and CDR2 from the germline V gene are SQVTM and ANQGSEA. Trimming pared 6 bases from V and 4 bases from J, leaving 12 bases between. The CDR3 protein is CSVARDFYGYTF. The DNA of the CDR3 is TGCAGCGTAGCCAGGGACTTCTATGGCTACACCTTC.

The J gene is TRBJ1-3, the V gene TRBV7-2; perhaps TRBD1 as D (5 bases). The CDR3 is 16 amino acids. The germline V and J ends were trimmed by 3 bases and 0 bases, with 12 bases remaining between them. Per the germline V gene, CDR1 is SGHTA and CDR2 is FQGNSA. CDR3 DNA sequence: TGTGCCAGCAGCTTCGCAAGGGGATTCTCTGGAAACACCATATATTTT. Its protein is CASSFARGFSGNTIYF.

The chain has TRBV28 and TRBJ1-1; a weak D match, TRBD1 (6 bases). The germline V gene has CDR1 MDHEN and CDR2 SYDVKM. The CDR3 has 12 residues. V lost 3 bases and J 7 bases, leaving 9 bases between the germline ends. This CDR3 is CASSFIQGEAFF. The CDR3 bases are TGTGCCAGCAGTTTTATACAGGGTGAAGCTTTCTTT.